The text below deals with one TCR beta chain. The germline V gene encodes CDR1 SGHDN and CDR2 FVKESK. The ends lost 4 bases at V and 7 bases at J; junction bases unmatched: 9. The CDR3 consists of 15 residues. The repertoire was sequenced with immunoSEQ multiplex PCR; TCRdb's copy has only in-frame clones and lacks some. This sample has tens of thousands of clones, with around four fifths found just once. The entry originates in a study of control samples from healthy donors and cancer patients. The specimen was blood. The TCR sequence derives from a man aged 25 to 45 in good health. The V and J genes are TRBV14 and TRBJ2-1; 8 bases match TRBD2. CDR3 region: CASSRTSGGQNEQFF. CDR3 nucleotide sequence: TGTGCCAGCAGCCGAACTAGCGGTGGCCAAAATGAGCAGTTCTTC. Using reference TRBV14 and TRBJ2-1 for the parts outside the CDR3, the full variable domain is EAGVTQFPSHSVIEKGQTVTLRCDPISGHDNLYWYRRVMGKEIKFLLHFVKESKQDESGMPNNRFLAERTGGTYSTLKVQPAELEDSGVYFCASSRTSGGQNEQFFGPGTRLTVL.